This TCR beta chain was sequenced in a study of CD8 T cells in ankylosing spondylitis. For this clonotype: No antigen is known for it.

Study-level points and caveats: A CD8+ phenotype characterized the disease-linked clones, which were relatively rare in peripheral blood. Made up of about eight highly homologous variants, a TCR beta motif appeared characteristic of ankylosing spondylitis blood. Before this, some motif variants had been reported in reactive arthritis synovial fluid and blood.

With molecular barcodes, quantitative 5'-RACE was used to make the TCR beta libraries. TCRdb fed the 5' RACE reads into MiXCR, producing one record per CDR3 protein. The sample consists of 470,000 or so distinct CDR3 sequences, more than 25% of them appearing once. This clonotype was sampled from a male donor with ankylosing spondylitis. Sequenced: blood, either unsorted or a sorted T cell fraction (not recorded which).

The CDR3 here is CATSDPGPGQDTTNEKLFF. CDR3 nucleotides: TGTGCCACCAGTGATCCTGGGCCGGGACAGGACACAACTAATGAAAAACTGTTTTTT. The V gene is TRBV24-1, the J gene TRBJ1-4; TRBD1 matches at 8 bases. V lost 3 bases and J lost 0; bases outside the gene matches: 11. The CDR3 is made up of 19 amino acids. The germline gives CDR1 KGHDR, CDR2 SFDVKD.